Below are 22 T cell receptor beta chains sequenced from a single sample in a study of blood T cell repertoires in COVID-19 (TCRdb year 2020). The library relied on the immunoSEQ multiplex PCR assay. This is the immuneACCESS table as TCRdb keeps it, with only in-frame sequences that have V and J called. A part of the clones is gone; compared with another copy, unresolved V genes explain less than half, and the rest is unexplained. The sample table shows approximately 440,000 clones, and 90% are seen once. The ten top clones hold about 0.6% of the sample. The sequencing input was PBMCs or T cells enriched from blood (not recorded which). These receptors came from a man aged 18 to 30 who had recovered from COVID-19.

The V and J genes are TRBV7-2 and TRBJ2-2; the D is unclear. The germline V gene has CDR1 SGHTA and CDR2 FQGNSA. Trimming left V 0 bases short and J 6 bases short, with 11 bases between. This CDR3 is 15 amino acids long. Here the CDR3 reads CASSLAAVVPGELFF. The CDR3 DNA follows: TGTGCCAGCAGCTTAGCGGCGGTTGTTCCCGGGGAGCTGTTTTTT.

The V and J genes are TRBV24-1 and TRBJ2-1; 9 positions agree with TRBD2. J gave up 5 bases and V 7 bases, and 5 bases lay outside the gene matches. The germline CDR1 and CDR2 sequences are KGHDR and SFDVKD. CDR3 size: 14 residues. Written as DNA, the CDR3 is TGTGCCACCAGGGCGGGAGGGCCCCACAATGAGCAGTTCTTC. This codes for CATRAGGPHNEQFF.

V usage is TRBV3-1 (or the pseudogene TRBV3-2) and J usage is TRBJ2-1; no reliable D call. The CDR3 length is 15 residues. From germline, CDR1 is LGHDT and CDR2 YNNKEL (reference sequence). V was clipped by 4 bases and J by 0 bases, with 10 bases between them. CDR3 region: CASSRSESSYNEQFF. CDR3 DNA: TGTGCCAGCAGCCGTTCCGAGAGCTCCTACAATGAGCAGTTCTTC.

The CDR3: CASSSTLAPPNTQYF. The CDR3 bases are TGTGCCAGCAGCTCCACCCTAGCTCCCCCGAATACGCAGTATTTT. The chain links TRBV7-9 to TRBJ2-3, with D tentatively TRBD2 (5 bases). Trimming shortened V by 4 bases and J by 7 bases, and 18 bases separated the two germline ends. From germline, CDR1 is SEHNR and CDR2 FQNEAQ (reference sequence). The CDR3 length is 15 residues.

The chain joins TRBV29-1 to TRBJ1-1; 7 positions agree with TRBD1. Germline trimming cut 6 bases from V and 5 bases from J; bases unmatched to any gene: 12. Germline assignment: CDR1 SQVTM and CDR2 ANQGSEA. The CDR3 is 14 residues long. The CDR3 loop is CSVRDRAGGTEAFF. Written as DNA, the CDR3 is TGCAGCGTCCGAGACAGGGCTGGTGGGACTGAAGCTTTCTTT.

The chain links TRBV7-3 to TRBJ2-1, with 7 positions matching TRBD1. Looked up from germline, CDR1 is SGHTA and CDR2 is FQGTGA. CDR3 length equals 16 residues. Losses at the gene ends were 4 bases for V and 0 bases for J; bases not matched to a gene: 6. Here the CDR3 reads CASSSQGLGSYNEQFF. As DNA, the CDR3 is TGTGCCAGCAGCTCACAGGGGTTGGGCTCCTACAATGAGCAGTTCTTC. The complete variable domain, with remaining parts taken from reference TRBV7-3 and TRBJ2-1, reads GAGVSQTPSNKVTEKGKYVELRCDPISGHTALYWYRQSLGQGPEFLIYFQGTGAADDSGLPNDRFFAVRPEGSVSTLKIQRTERGDSAVYLCASSSQGLGSYNEQFFGPGTRLTVL.

The V gene is TRBV28, the J gene TRBJ2-1, with 13 bases aligning to TRBD2. V was clipped by 4 bases and J by 4 bases; unmatched bases: 7. Germline V gene data show CDR1 as MDHEN and CDR2 as SYDVKM. The CDR3 has 17 amino acids. The CDR3 loop reads CASSSFGLAGDYNEQFF. The CDR3 DNA reads as TGTGCCAGCAGTTCGTTTGGACTAGCGGGAGATTACAATGAGCAGTTCTTC. Full variable domain (missing parts from reference TRBV28 and TRBJ2-1): DVKVTQSSRYLVKRTGEKVFLECVQDMDHENMFWYRQDPGLGLRLIYFSYDVKMKEKGDIPEGYSVSREKKERFSLILESASTNQTSMYLCASSSFGLAGDYNEQFFGPGTRLTVL.

This sequence joins TRBV12-3 or TRBV12-4 and TRBJ2-7; tentative D call: TRBD2 (6 bases). The CDR3 extends over 13 amino acids. Trimming removed 5 bases from V and 3 bases from J, with 11 bases in between. The CDR3 bases are TGTGCCAGCAGTCACGCCGGGGGCTACGAGCAGTACTTC. As protein: CASSHAGGYEQYF.

The chain carries TRBV9 and TRBJ1-2; a weak D match, TRBD1 (6 bases). CDR3 length: 14 amino acids. Germline values: CDR1 SGDLS, CDR2 YYNGEE. V gave up 3 bases and J gave up 5 bases, with 14 bases separating them. This CDR3 reads CASSDKGEEYGYTF. The CDR3 coding sequence is TGTGCCAGCAGCGATAAGGGGGAAGAATATGGCTACACCTTC.

The chain joins TRBV4-2 to TRBJ2-2, with TRBD1 as a possible D gene (5 bases). The CDR3 sequence is 14 residues long. CDR1 is LGHNA, CDR2 YNFKEQ, per germline. Trimming took 5 bases from V and 0 from J, leaving 7 bases between them. In DNA, the CDR3 is TGTGCCAGCAGCGACAGTACGAACACCGGGGAGCTGTTTTTT. It encodes CASSDSTNTGELFF.

The rearrangement joins TRBV6-6 to TRBJ1-5; no reliable D call. The germline V gene encodes CDR1 MNHNY and CDR2 SVGAGI (reference sequence). The ends were cut back, 5 bases at V and 11 bases at J, with 28 bases in the middle. The CDR3 is 17 amino acids. The CDR3, as DNA: TGTGCCAGCAGTCCTCATGGGATGGCAATCGAGGGTCCAACCCAGCATTTT. The encoded protein is CASSPHGMAIEGPTQHF.

The chain combines TRBV2 with TRBJ1-3; D unresolved. Trimming pared 3 bases from V and 6 bases from J, leaving 3 bases between. CDR3 size: 11 residues. CDR1 and CDR2 from the germline V gene are SNHLY and FYNNEI. The CDR3 reads CASSEANTIYF. CDR3 coding DNA: TGTGCCAGCAGTGAGGCAAACACCATATATTTT.

The chain uses TRBV27 and TRBJ2-1, with D perhaps matching TRBD1 (5 bases). The CDR3 totals 15 residues. Germline V CDR1 and CDR2: MNHEY, SMNVEV (reference sequence). V gave up 2 bases and J gave up 8 bases, with 16 bases separating them. CDR3 protein: CASSLAQGWNHEQFF. The CDR3 DNA is TGTGCCAGCAGTTTAGCCCAGGGTTGGAACCATGAGCAGTTCTTC.

V usage is TRBV2 and J usage is TRBJ2-1; weak D call: TRBD1 (5 bases). V lost 1 base and J lost 9, with 13 bases in between. This CDR3 is built from 14 residues. Germline V gene lookup returns CDR1 SNHLY and CDR2 FYNNEI. The CDR3 region has the DNA TGTGCCAGCAGTGAAGAGAAGGGAAGGGGTGAGCAGTTCTTC. Translation: CASSEEKGRGEQFF.

V gene TRBV9 combines with J gene TRBJ2-1, with TRBD2 matching 9 bases. The V gene's germline CDR1 is SGDLS and CDR2 YYNGEE. V was clipped by 0 bases and J by 3 bases; unmatched bases: 7. This CDR3 is 17 amino acids long. DNA of the CDR3: TGTGCCAGCAGCGTAGATGGGGCGGGAGGGATCTACAATGAGCAGTTCTTC. It encodes CASSVDGAGGIYNEQFF.

This clone was picked up many times. The chain combines TRBV6-1 with TRBJ1-2, with a tentative D call TRBD1 (5 bases). Germline CDR1 is MNHNS and CDR2 is SASEGT. The CDR3 contains 13 residues. Trimming took 3 bases from V and 5 from J, leaving 10 bases between them. The CDR3 DNA is TGTGCCAGCAGTGAGACAGAGATTTATGGCTACACCTTC. Translating it yields CASSETEIYGYTF.

V usage is TRBV23-1 and J usage is TRBJ1-5; TRBD1 agrees at 10 bases. TRBV23-1 is identified as an open reading frame with a role that is uncertain. Germline trimming cut 4 bases from V and 5 bases from J; bases unmatched to any gene: 14. The CDR3 extends over 18 amino acids. This CDR3 reads CASSRQGATGETDQPQHF. For the CDR3, the DNA is TGCGCCAGCAGTCGACAGGGGGCCACAGGTGAGACGGATCAGCCCCAGCATTTT.

The V gene is TRBV9, the J gene TRBJ1-1; tentatively, D is TRBD1 (5 bases). The ends were cut back, 3 bases at V and 6 bases at J, with 18 bases in the middle. The CDR3 spans 15 residues. Germline CDR1 is SGDLS and CDR2 is YYNGEE. CDR3 residues: CASSASPSGTAEAFF. CDR3 sequence (DNA): TGTGCCAGCAGCGCTTCTCCTTCCGGGACTGCTGAAGCTTTCTTT.

This chain links TRBV29-1 with TRBJ2-5, with TRBD1 identical over 7 bases. J gave up 3 bases and V 0 bases, and 10 bases lay outside the gene matches. The CDR3 consists of 16 residues. Germline CDR1 reads SQVTM; CDR2 reads ANQGSEA. The CDR3 sequence: CSVEDRRTGLEETQYF. The CDR3 DNA reads as TGCAGCGTTGAAGATAGGCGGACAGGCCTCGAAGAGACCCAGTACTTC.

In its sample, this clone was seen once. This chain links TRBV27 with TRBJ1-5; no clear D gene. The CDR3 consists of 15 residues. Looked up from germline, CDR1 is MNHEY and CDR2 is SMNVEV (reference sequence). V was trimmed by 5 bases and J by 2 bases, leaving 13 bases between them. The CDR3 here is CASSPATSGNQPQHF. CDR3 coding DNA: TGTGCCAGCAGTCCCGCCACATCAGGCAATCAGCCCCAGCATTTT.

The rearrangement joins TRBV30 to TRBJ2-2; no reliable D call. Germline V lookup: CDR1 GTSNPN, CDR2 SVGIG (reference sequence). The CDR3 is 11 amino acids. With 0 bases removed from V and 6 bases from J, the gap between germline ends came to 2 bases. CDR3 loop: CAWSVSGELFF. The DNA of the CDR3 is TGTGCCTGGAGTGTCTCCGGGGAGCTGTTTTTT.

This chain links TRBV14 with TRBJ1-2; no definite D call. This CDR3 has 14 amino acids. Trimming removed 6 bases from V and 4 bases from J, with 15 bases in between. Germline lookup yields CDR1 SGHDN and CDR2 FVKESK. CDR3: CASSPDGNLYGYTF. CDR3 in DNA: TGTGCCAGCAGTCCTGACGGGAATCTCTATGGCTACACCTTC.